This T cell receptor beta chain comes out of a study of control samples from healthy donors and cancer patients (dated by TCRdb to 2020 to 2021). Libraries were built with the immunoSEQ multiplex PCR assay. Sourced from immuneACCESS, this table was stored by TCRdb with only in-frame sequences that have V and J called. A share of the clones is absent; for the studies checked, an unresolved V gene accounts for under half, and the remainder has no known explanation. The sample table contains some 80,000 clones; only one count was recorded for approximately 92% of them. 5.5% to 6.5% of the sample rests with the top ten. The CDR3 runs 15 amino acids, cysteine and phenylalanine included. The sequence is cut down to CDR3 DNA, 45 bases in frame from base 1. Germline trimming: 5 bases from V, 7 bases from J; junction bases outside gene matches: 6. In the germline V gene, CDR1 corresponds to SGHNT and CDR2 to YENEEA.

Comments on this clone: Its antigen is still unknown. Within one base of it there is no much larger clone, and no base qualities were kept.

The sequence is built from TRBV11-3 and TRBJ2-1; a stretch of 12 junction bases matches TRBD1. This TCR was recovered from a woman in her fifties or sixties in good health. Sample: blood. The DNA is TGTGCCAGCAGCCCGGGGACAGGGGGCATGAATGAGCAGTTCTTC. Translated, this is CASSPGTGGMNEQFF.